This is a list of T cell receptor beta chains from one sample in a study of shared clonotypes between healthy human individuals. Method: immunoSEQ multiplex PCR; TCRdb's copy keeps in-frame clones and lacks some. Of 500,000 or so clones detected, about 96% appear once; the ten largest clones hold about 0.064%. Sequencing was performed on naive CD4+ T cells sorted from blood. The source is a woman between 25 and 40 years old in good health. Both conserved end residues are part of each CDR3. A D gene is named only where the DNA matches it firmly. Clone size is given for some rows only: seen once, a few or many times, or a class if the clone is expanded.

>TRBV7-9|TRBJ1-1|once|.
CASSVQGMNTEAFF
TGTGCCAGCAGCGTCCAGGGCATGAACACTGAAGCTTTCTTT
>TRBV19|TRBJ1-4|.|TRBD1
CASSTTGGVRKLFF
TGTGCCAGTAGTACAACAGGGGGAGTCCGAAAACTGTTTTTT
>TRBV30|TRBJ2-7|once|.
CAWSVHRAGLPNEQYF
TGTGCCTGGAGTGTACATCGAGCCGGCCTTCCGAACGAGCAGTACTTC
>TRBV28|TRBJ2-7|.|.
CASSLLGIRGYEQYF
TGTGCCAGCAGTTTATTGGGGATTAGGGGATACGAGCAGTACTTC
>TRBV6-6|TRBJ2-5|.|TRBD1
CASSYSPGQVQETQYF
TGTGCCAGCAGTTACTCGCCGGGACAGGTCCAAGAGACCCAGTACTTC
>TRBV5-1|TRBJ1-2|.|.
CASSLVGNSYTF
TGCGCCAGCAGCTTGGTAGGGAATAGCTACACCTTC
>TRBV11-2|TRBJ2-3|.|.
CASSLDLADTQYF
TGTGCCAGCAGCTTAGATTTGGCAGATACGCAGTATTTT
>TRBV6-5|TRBJ1-4|once|.
CAAGGRGNEKLFF
TGTGCCGCCGGGGGGCGCGGTAATGAAAAACTGTTTTTT
>TRBV7-2|TRBJ2-7|.|.
CASSFLNEQYF
TGTGCCAGCAGCTTTTTAAACGAGCAGTACTTC
>TRBV5-1|TRBJ2-1|few|.
CASSLVHNEQFF
TGCGCCAGCAGCTTGGTGCACAATGAGCAGTTCTTC
>TRBV7-6|TRBJ1-5|.|.
CASSPTDSNQPQHF
TGTGCCAGCAGCCCGACGGATAGCAATCAGCCCCAGCATTTT
>TRBV10-3|TRBJ2-7|.|TRBD1
CAISDSDRGSYEQYF
TGTGCCATCAGTGATTCGGACAGGGGCTCCTACGAGCAGTACTTC
>TRBV2|TRBJ2-7|.|TRBD2
CASRIAGGPYEQYF
TGTGCCAGCAGAATAGCGGGAGGGCCCTACGAGCAGTACTTC